Presented here are 10 T cell receptor beta chains from one specimen sequenced in a study of glioma-infiltrating T cells after dendritic cell vaccination. Generated by immunoSEQ multiplex PCR, the TCRdb table keeps only in-frame clones and is missing some. The data hold around 97,000 clones, with roughly four fifths observed a single time. The material sequenced was blood, taken before dendritic cell vaccination. These receptors all come from a human donor with glioblastoma.

V gene TRBV19 combines with J gene TRBJ1-6, with 8 bases matching TRBD1. Germline V CDR1 and CDR2: LNHDA, SQIVND (reference sequence). This CDR3 has 15 residues. V lost 5 bases to trimming and J lost 7 bases; unmatched junction nucleotides: 7. The CDR3 nucleotides read TGTGCCAGTAGTCCCACAACAGGGGGAAATTCACCCCTCCACTTT. It codes for CASSPTTGGNSPLHF.

The chain uses TRBV4-1 and TRBJ2-1, with no clear D. This CDR3 spans 16 amino acids. CDR1 and CDR2 (germline): MGHRA, YSYEKL. V lost 0 bases, J lost 5 bases, and 14 bases lay in between. The CDR3 is CASSQDPVELNNEQFF. In DNA form, the CDR3 reads TGCGCCAGCAGCCAAGACCCCGTTGAGTTAAACAATGAGCAGTTCTTC.

V is TRBV30 and J is TRBJ1-1; no reliable D call. Germline values: CDR1 GTSNPN, CDR2 SVGIG (reference sequence). CDR3 length: 12 amino acids. Trimming stripped 1 base from V and 4 bases from J, with 7 bases between. DNA of the CDR3: TGTGCCTGGAGTGACTCCTTCACTGAAGCTTTCTTT. Translating gives CAWSDSFTEAFF.

The chain carries TRBV10-2 and TRBJ2-2, with 10 bases fitting TRBD2. CDR3 length equals 15 residues. CDR1 is WSHSY and CDR2 is SAAADI in the germline V gene. V dropped 3 bases and J dropped 2; count of bases not matched to a gene: 0. In DNA form, the CDR3 reads TGCGCCAGCAGTGAACTAGCGGGAAACACCGGGGAGCTGTTTTTT. Its translation: CASSELAGNTGELFF.

The chain is built from TRBV11-3 and TRBJ1-2; D call uncertain. V lost 5 bases and J 4 bases, leaving 8 bases between the germline ends. The CDR3 is 12 residues long. Germline CDR1 and CDR2: SGHNT and YENEEA. CDR3 in amino acids: CASSRGSYGYTF. CDR3 DNA: TGTGCCAGCAGCCGTGGGAGCTATGGCTACACCTTC.

This chain connects TRBV30 to TRBJ2-5; TRBD2 matches at 11 bases. V trimming: 3 bases; J trimming: 5 bases; junction bases outside the gene matches: 11. CDR1 GTSNPN and CDR2 SVGIG come from the germline V gene (reference sequence). The CDR3 length is 16 residues. CDR3: CAWSAGTSGPGETQYF. CDR3 DNA sequence: TGTGCCTGGAGCGCCGGGACTAGCGGCCCCGGGGAGACCCAGTACTTC.

V is TRBV27 and J is TRBJ1-2; 7 positions match TRBD1. The CDR3 sequence is 15 residues long. The germline CDR1 and CDR2 sequences are MNHEY and SMNVEV (reference sequence). V was pared by 4 bases and J by 2 bases, with 7 bases of the junction left unmatched. CDR3 nucleotides: TGTGCCAGCAGTTCCCAGGGACAGTTCAACTATGGCTACACCTTC. Its translation is CASSSQGQFNYGYTF.

J is TRBJ2-7 and V is TRBV30; weak D call: TRBD2 (6 bases). Trimming took 5 bases from V and 7 from J, leaving 18 bases between them. This CDR3 spans 13 amino acids. Per germline, CDR1 GTSNPN and CDR2 SVGIG (reference sequence). Here the CDR3 DNA reads TGTGCCTGGGACACGGGACTCCTAAGAGAGCAGTACTTC. It translates to CAWDTGLLREQYF.

The V and J genes are TRBV30 and TRBJ2-1; TRBD2 matches at 8 bases. The CDR3 is 15 amino acids. V gave up 8 bases and J gave up 8 bases; unmatched junction bases: 17. Germline assignment: CDR1 GTSNPN and CDR2 SVGIG (reference sequence). Here the CDR3 reads CALAKRGGLLDEQFF. In nucleotides, the CDR3 is TGTGCCCTCGCGAAACGGGGGGGCTTATTAGATGAGCAGTTCTTC.

This clone was picked up a small number of times. The chain couples TRBV10-2 to TRBJ2-1; 13 nucleotides agree with TRBD2. The trim removed 2 bases at V and 5 bases at J, leaving 3 bases unmatched. Germline V gene lookup returns CDR1 WSHSY and CDR2 SAAADI. CDR3 length: 16 amino acids. CDR3 sequence (DNA): TGCGCCAGCAGTGAGCCGGGACTAGCGGGGAACAATGAGCAGTTCTTC. Translating gives CASSEPGLAGNNEQFF.